What follows is one T cell receptor beta chain and its context. This clonotype was counted only a few times. Its antigen remains undetermined. No much larger clone is present one base from it, and per-base qualities are unavailable. The data are from a study of blood T cells in healthy people across ages (dated by TCRdb to 2013 to 2016). Background on the whole study: In model experiments, template switching captured roughly one uniquely barcoded TCR beta cDNA molecule for every two T cells. The donors were split into four age groups: young (average 16 years), middle-aged (roughly 39), aged (about 56) and long-lived (over 80). To avoid experimental bias, donors of different ages were randomly spread across the sequencing lanes. To track age-related changes in TCR beta repertoire diversity, the study relied on deep sequencing normalized with unique cDNA molecular identifiers. For two donors (one aged 18 to 30 and one aged 80 or older), the study analyzed two additional independent replicas of 1 million unique cDNA reads from the same blood draw. The study at large found these results: As age increased, observed TCR beta diversity per million T cells dropped in a roughly linear way, and a significant reduction was already evident by age approximately 40. Compared with the aged group, more naive CD4+ T cells, fewer expanded clones and increased TCR diversity were shown by the long-lived group, suggesting age selection. There was a strong correlation between observed TCR beta diversity and the percentage of naive T cells measured by flow cytometry. Estimates of total diversity based on one million sequenced T cells were regarded as lower bounds and as underestimates. Donor CMV infection status was unknown, potentially confounding age-related changes in expanded clonotypes. Bulk unsorted PBMC profiling prevented conclusive comparison of naive and antigen-experienced compartments.

V is clipped by 4 bases and J by 0 bases, and the sequence between their germline boundaries is 13 bases long. The germline V gene specifies SGHTA as CDR1 and FQGNSA as CDR2. From its cysteine to its phenylalanine, the CDR3 spans 15 amino acids. Only the CDR3 DNA stays, 45 bases, in frame from base 1. Library construction relied on 5' RACE. A second PCR of roughly 6 to 12 cycles was run with a J-beta primer mix and a sample-barcoded 5' primer. A template-switch 5' adaptor carrying 12 random nucleotides introduced a unique molecular identifier onto each TCR beta cDNA molecule. Each sample yielded at least 2.5 million CDR3-containing paired-end reads. First-strand cDNA was synthesized from all RNA with the Mint cDNA synthesis kit, primed by a TRBC-specific oligonucleotide. After uracil-DNA glycosylase treatment, a first 18-cycle PCR used universal primers M1SS and BC2_uni_R on all cDNA. Per the authors' processing: For normalization, 1 million high-quality reads, each with a distinct molecular identifier, were randomly selected from each sample. Instead of being binned into consensus sequences, reads with shared molecular identifiers were discarded. MiTCR, set to a Q25 quality threshold and the strictest error-elimination algorithm, was used for CDR3 identification, clonotype clustering and error correction. Lower-bound total TCR beta diversity was estimated with a nonparametric unseen species model using Euler transformation. In TCRdb, the public reads were trimmed at Q25 with fastp and aligned with MiXCR, with productive beta chains retained. CDR3 protein duplicates are merged, each entry listing the most common genes and DNA. The V and J calls and clone size are TCRdb's, not the authors'. The sample table holds some 1,800,000 distinct CDR3 sequences, of which roughly 43% were seen once. The top ten clones comprise under 25% of the sample.

The roughly 39 donors, aged about 6 to 95 years, were systemically healthy Caucasian individuals from Russia. Approximately 11 milliliters of peripheral blood were drawn from each donor into EDTA-treated Vacutainer tubes. Ficoll-Paque density-gradient centrifugation was used to isolate PBMCs, with at least 7 million per sample. Total RNA, at least 5.5 micrograms per sample, was extracted from PBMCs with Trizol reagent. The percentages of naive CD45RAhigh/CD27high T cells were determined by flow cytometry on a PBMC aliquot from every donor. The sequenced sample was blood. This TCR was recovered from a human donor in good health. The chain uses TRBV7-2 and TRBJ2-7; the D gene could be either TRBD1 or TRBD2, each agreeing at 5 bases. The DNA sequence is given as TGTGCCAGCAGCTCGGGACCATTGAGCTCCTACGAGCAGTACTTC. Its amino acids are CASSSGPLSSYEQYF.